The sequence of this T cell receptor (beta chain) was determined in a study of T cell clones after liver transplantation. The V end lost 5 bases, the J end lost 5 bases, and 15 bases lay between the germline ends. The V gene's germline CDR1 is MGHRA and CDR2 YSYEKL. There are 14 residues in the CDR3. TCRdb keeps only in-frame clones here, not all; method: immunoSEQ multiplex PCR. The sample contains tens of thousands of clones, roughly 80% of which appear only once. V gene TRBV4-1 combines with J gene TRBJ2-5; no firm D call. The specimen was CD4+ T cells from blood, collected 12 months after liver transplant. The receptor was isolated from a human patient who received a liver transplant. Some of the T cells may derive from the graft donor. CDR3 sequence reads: CASSGPDLRETQYF. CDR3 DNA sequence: TGCGCCAGCAGCGGACCCGATCTGCGGGAGACCCAGTACTTC.